This T cell receptor (beta chain) was identified during a study of blood T cell repertoires in COVID-19. This CDR3 has 16 amino acids. In germline, CDR1 is SGHRS, CDR2 YFSETQ. V lost 0 bases and J lost 0; bases outside the gene matches: 4. Only in-frame clones appear in the TCRdb table, and some are missing; sequencing was by immunoSEQ multiplex PCR. Altogether about 170,000 clones are present, 70% to 80% being singletons, with the ten largest covering about 20%. Living in 24 US areas, the participants were between roughly 18 and 89 years of age. Sample: PBMCs or T cells enriched from blood (not recorded which). This receptor was identified in a woman in her seventies in a cohort exposed to, infected with or recovered from COVID-19 (not recorded which). The chain couples TRBV5-1 to TRBJ2-5; 8 bases line up with TRBD1. The CDR3 nucleotides read TGCGCCAGCAGCTTGGGTCAGGGGGCGAACCAAGAGACCCAGTACTTC. It specifies CASSLGQGANQETQYF.